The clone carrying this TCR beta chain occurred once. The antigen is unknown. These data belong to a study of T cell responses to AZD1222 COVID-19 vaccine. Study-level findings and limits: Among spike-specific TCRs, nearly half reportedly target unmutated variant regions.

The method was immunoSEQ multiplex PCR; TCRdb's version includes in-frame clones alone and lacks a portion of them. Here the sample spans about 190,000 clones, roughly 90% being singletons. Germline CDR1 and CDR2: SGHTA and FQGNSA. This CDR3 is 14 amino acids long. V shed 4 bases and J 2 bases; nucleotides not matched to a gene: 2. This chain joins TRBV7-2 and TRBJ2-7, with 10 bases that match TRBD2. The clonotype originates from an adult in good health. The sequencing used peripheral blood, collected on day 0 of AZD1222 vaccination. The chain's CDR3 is CASSSTSGTYEQYF. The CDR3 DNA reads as TGTGCCAGCAGCTCCACTAGCGGGACCTACGAGCAGTACTTC.